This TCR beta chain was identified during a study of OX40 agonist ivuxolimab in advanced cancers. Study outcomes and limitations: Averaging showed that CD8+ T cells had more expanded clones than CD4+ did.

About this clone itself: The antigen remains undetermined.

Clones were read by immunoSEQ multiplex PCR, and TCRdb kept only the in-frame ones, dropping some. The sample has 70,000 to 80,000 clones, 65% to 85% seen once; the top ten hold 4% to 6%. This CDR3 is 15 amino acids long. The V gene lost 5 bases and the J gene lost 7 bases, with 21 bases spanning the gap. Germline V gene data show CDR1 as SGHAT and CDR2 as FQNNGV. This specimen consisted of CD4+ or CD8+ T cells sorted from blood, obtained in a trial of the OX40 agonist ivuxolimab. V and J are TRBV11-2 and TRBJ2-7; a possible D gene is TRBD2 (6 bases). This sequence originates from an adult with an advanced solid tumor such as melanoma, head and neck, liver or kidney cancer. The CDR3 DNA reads TGTGCCAGCAGCCTTTGGGTTGGAACCCGGGGGGAGCAGTACTTC. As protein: CASSLWVGTRGEQYF.